Below are 20 T cell receptor beta chains sequenced from a single sample in a study of cytomegalovirus exposure and HLA in healthy donors. PCR was performed using 60 Vbeta and 13 Jbeta primers. The assay was immunoSEQ multiplex PCR, and TCRdb's table has in-frame clones only and misses some. The sample has 50,000 to 65,000 clones, more than 70% seen once. Sequencing used PBMCs. Source of these receptors: a woman under 30 in good health and CMV-seronegative.

In this sample, this clone turned up once. The chain combines TRBV4-1 with TRBJ2-2, with TRBD2 identical over 10 bases. V dropped 1 base and J dropped 0; count of bases not matched to a gene: 8. Germline CDR1 MGHRA, CDR2 YSYEKL. The CDR3 extends over 19 amino acids. CDR3 sequence: CASSQVPAGGPANTGELFF. CDR3 coding DNA: TGCGCCAGCAGCCAAGTTCCAGCGGGAGGGCCGGCGAACACCGGGGAGCTGTTTTTT.

V and J are TRBV28 and TRBJ1-1; D might be TRBD1 (6 bases). V was trimmed by 7 bases and J by 0 bases, leaving 12 bases between them. This CDR3 is 14 amino acids long. CDR1 and CDR2 (germline): MDHEN, SYDVKM. The CDR3: CASKRGIMNTEAFF. The CDR3 DNA follows: TGTGCCAGCAAGAGGGGGATCATGAACACTGAAGCTTTCTTT.

This rearrangement joins TRBV6-4 to TRBJ2-3; 7 bases align to TRBD2. The CDR3 is 16 residues long. Per germline, CDR1 MRHNA and CDR2 SNTAGT. Unmatched junction bases numbered 8, after V lost 0 bases and J lost 5 bases. The CDR3 bases are TGTGCCAGCAGTGACTCGGGCGGGAGCAAGGGAGATACGCAGTATTTT. Translation: CASSDSGGSKGDTQYF.

This clone was observed a single time. The rearrangement joins TRBV9 to TRBJ2-1, with 7 bases aligning to TRBD1. V dropped 2 bases and J dropped 4; count of bases not matched to a gene: 6. Germline assignment: CDR1 SGDLS and CDR2 YYNGEE. This CDR3 has 15 residues. The CDR3 region has the DNA TGTGCCAGCAGCGTTCGGGACAGCCAATACAATGAGCAGTTCTTC. Translating gives CASSVRDSQYNEQFF.

This clone was picked up a small number of times. The rearrangement links TRBV12-5 to TRBJ2-7; the D gene is possibly TRBD2 (6 bases). Trimming removed 2 bases from V and 4 bases from J, with 9 bases in between. This CDR3 comprises 13 residues. Germline V lookup: CDR1 LGHNT, CDR2 FRNRAP. CDR3 DNA: TGTGCTAGTGGTTTGTCGGAGGGATACGAGCAGTACTTC. It specifies CASGLSEGYEQYF. Full variable domain (missing parts from reference TRBV12-5 and TRBJ2-7): DARVTQTPRHKVTEMGQEVTMRCQPILGHNTVFWYRQTMMQGLELLAYFRNRAPLDDSGMPKDRFSAEMPDATLATLKIQPSEPRDSAVYFCASGLSEGYEQYFGPGTRLTVT.

This clone occurred once. This sequence joins TRBV6-6 and TRBJ2-3, with 7 bases lining up with TRBD2. Germline CDR1 and CDR2: MNHNY and SVGAGI (reference sequence). J was trimmed by 4 bases and V by 6 bases; bases with no gene match: 7. The CDR3 is made up of 14 amino acids. In DNA, the CDR3 is TGTGCCAGCAGGGGGAGCGGGACTGCAGATACGCAGTATTTT. Translated: CASRGSGTADTQYF.

This chain joins TRBV5-1 and TRBJ2-3; no clear D gene. Germline CDR1 SGHRS, CDR2 YFSETQ. The germline V and J ends were trimmed by 7 bases and 2 bases, with 5 bases remaining between them. This CDR3 has 11 residues. CDR3 in amino acids: CASQDTDTQYF. As DNA, the CDR3 is TGCGCCAGCCAGGACACAGATACGCAGTATTTT. Full variable domain (rest looked up from reference TRBV5-1 and TRBJ2-3): KAGVTQTPRYLIKTRGQQVTLSCSPISGHRSVSWYQQTPGQGLQFLFEYFSETQRNKGNFPGRFSGRQFSNSRSEMNVSTLELGDSALYLCASQDTDTQYFGPGTRLTVL.

J is TRBJ2-7 and V is TRBV4-1; tentatively, D is TRBD1 (6 bases). Germline-derived CDR1 and CDR2 are MGHRA and YSYEKL. This CDR3 has 14 residues. V was cut by 4 bases and J by 7 bases, with 17 bases left in between. The CDR3, as DNA: TGCGCCAGCAGCCCAGGACAGAGTTTACGGGAGCAGTACTTC. Protein product: CASSPGQSLREQYF.

The genes are TRBV29-1 and TRBJ2-7; 7 bases map to TRBD1. The CDR3 loop spans 13 amino acids. Germline CDR1 SQVTM, CDR2 ANQGSEA. V trimming: 5 bases; J trimming: 0 bases; junction bases outside the gene matches: 4. This chain's CDR3 is CSVPRDSSYEQYF. CDR3 nucleotide sequence: TGCAGCGTTCCACGGGACAGCTCCTACGAGCAGTACTTC.

J is TRBJ2-7 and V is TRBV5-1; a weak D match, TRBD2 (5 bases). Germline V gene data show CDR1 as SGHRS and CDR2 as YFSETQ. Between the trimmed V and J ends, which lost 0 bases and 5 bases, there was a span of 18 bases. This CDR3 has 16 residues. The CDR3 sequence is CASSLEVQTSGDEQYF. The DNA for the CDR3 is TGCGCCAGCAGCTTGGAGGTCCAGACCTCCGGGGACGAGCAGTACTTC. Full variable domain (missing parts from reference TRBV5-1 and TRBJ2-7): KAGVTQTPRYLIKTRGQQVTLSCSPISGHRSVSWYQQTPGQGLQFLFEYFSETQRNKGNFPGRFSGRQFSNSRSEMNVSTLELGDSALYLCASSLEVQTSGDEQYFGPGTRLTVT.

J is TRBJ1-4 and V is TRBV29-1; 10 bases line up with TRBD1. J gave up 7 bases and V 3 bases, and 8 bases lay outside the gene matches. CDR1 is SQVTM, CDR2 ANQGSEA, per germline. The CDR3 has 15 amino acids. CDR3 protein: CSVDLTGTGAEKLFF. DNA for the CDR3: TGCAGCGTTGACCTGACCGGGACAGGGGCTGAAAAACTGTTTTTT.

This chain links TRBV28 with TRBJ1-5; no firm D call. Trimming took off 3 bases at V and 9 bases at J, with 9 bases between the two ends. CDR3 size: 12 residues. Germline V gene data show CDR1 as MDHEN and CDR2 as SYDVKM. The CDR3 reads CASSLNGPPQHF. CDR3 bases: TGTGCCAGCAGTTTGAATGGCCCGCCCCAGCATTTT. Using reference TRBV28 and TRBJ1-5 for the parts outside the CDR3, the full variable domain is DVKVTQSSRYLVKRTGEKVFLECVQDMDHENMFWYRQDPGLGLRLIYFSYDVKMKEKGDIPEGYSVSREKKERFSLILESASTNQTSMYLCASSLNGPPQHFGDGTRLSIL.

This clone has more than one count but fewer than ten. The V and J genes are TRBV7-3 and TRBJ2-6; 9 bases are a match to TRBD1. Germline CDR1 is SGHTA and CDR2 is FQGTGA. The CDR3 is 17 residues long. The ends lost 5 bases at V and 0 bases at J; junction bases unmatched: 5. CDR3 in amino acids: CASSPGTGTSGANVLTF. The DNA of the CDR3 is TGTGCCAGCAGCCCCGGGACAGGGACCTCTGGGGCCAACGTCCTGACTTTC.

The rearrangement links TRBV19 to TRBJ1-1; D is possibly TRBD1 (5 bases). With 3 bases removed from V and 6 bases from J, the gap between germline ends came to 17 bases. The CDR3 length is 15 residues. Germline CDR1 and CDR2: LNHDA and SQIVND (reference sequence). The CDR3 loop reads CASSIRQGHAPEAFF. CDR3 in DNA: TGTGCCAGTAGTATTAGGCAGGGTCATGCGCCTGAAGCTTTCTTT.

The rearrangement joins TRBV7-2 to TRBJ1-6; D might be TRBD1 (5 bases). Germline V gene data show CDR1 as SGHTA and CDR2 as FQGNSA. V shed 7 bases and J shed 9 bases, with 13 bases lying between them. CDR3 size: 13 residues. The CDR3 is CASTNQGGSPLHF. Written as DNA, the CDR3 is TGTGCCAGCACCAACCAGGGTGGTTCACCCCTCCACTTT.

The chain joins TRBV6-5 to TRBJ2-5, with no clear D. Trimming stripped 2 bases from V and 0 bases from J, with 4 bases between. The CDR3 sequence is 13 residues long. The germline gives CDR1 MNHEY, CDR2 SVGAGI. The DNA of the CDR3 is TGTGCCAGCAGTTACCGGGACCAAGAGACCCAGTACTTC. It is translated as CASSYRDQETQYF.

V and J are TRBV2 and TRBJ2-5; possible D gene TRBD1, 6 bases. The ends were cut back, 7 bases at V and 6 bases at J, with 21 bases in the middle. This CDR3 has 15 residues. Germline V gene lookup returns CDR1 SNHLY and CDR2 FYNNEI. The CDR3: CASTQERAGEKTQYF. DNA for the CDR3: TGTGCCAGCACCCAAGAGAGGGCAGGGGAGAAGACCCAGTACTTC.

As for this clone: Other DNA sequences in this sample translate to the same CDR3. The chain joins TRBV6-5 to TRBJ2-3; the match to TRBD2 covers 8 bases. Germline CDR1 MNHEY, CDR2 SVGAGI. The CDR3 is 15 amino acids. Trimming at V came to 11 bases and at J to 4 bases, leaving 14 bases not matched to a gene. In DNA, the CDR3 is TGTGCCGCGACGAGGGCCAGCGGGAGTCCAGATACGCAGTATTTT. Translated, it gives CAATRASGSPDTQYF.

Written as DNA, the CDR3 is TGTGCCAGCAGGACAGGGGGGGCCGGGAACTCCTACAATGAGCAGTTCTTC. It yields the protein CASRTGGAGNSYNEQFF. The chain couples TRBV5-4 to TRBJ2-1, with TRBD1 matching over 9 bases. The CDR3 loop spans 17 amino acids. The germline CDR1 and CDR2 sequences are SGHNT and YYREEE (reference sequence). With 5 bases clipped from V and 0 bases from J, the junction kept 9 bases outside the gene matches.

Note on this clone: At one end, the junction sequence differs from germline, possibly due to a read error. The chain couples TRBV7-2 to TRBJ2-6; 11 bases line up with TRBD2. CDR1 is SGHTA and CDR2 is FQGNSA in the germline V gene. This CDR3 contains 18 residues. Written as DNA, the CDR3 is TGTGCCAGCCCACTAGCGGGAGCCCCCGGAGCTGGGGCCAACGGCCTGACTTTC. Translated, it gives CASPLAGAPGAGANGLTF.